Each of the 20 T cell receptor beta chains below was sequenced from the same sample in a study of T-cell memory formation after mild COVID-19. TCRdb re-analysed the 5' RACE reads in MiXCR, keeping a single row per CDR3 protein. The sample shows 470,000 or so distinct CDR3 sequences, 15% to 20% of them seen only once. The sequenced material came from PBMCs or a T cell subset sorted from them (not recorded which). The source is a young man who had mild COVID-19 (a few samples of this study predate the infection). Cell type and time point are not known.

This sequence joins TRBV4-3 and TRBJ2-5, with 8 bases lining up with TRBD1. The CDR3 spans 15 residues. Germline CDR1 LGHNA, CDR2 YSLEER. Unmatched junction bases numbered 4, after V lost 0 bases and J lost 4 bases. The CDR3 bases are TGCGCCAGCAGCCAAGATCGGCAGGGGGCAGAGACCCAGTACTTC. This gives the protein CASSQDRQGAETQYF.

The V and J genes are TRBV5-1 and TRBJ2-3; D possibly matches TRBD1 or TRBD2 (6 bases each). Trimming pared 0 bases from V and 7 bases from J, leaving 18 bases between. CDR1 and CDR2 (germline): SGHRS, YFSETQ. The CDR3 is made up of 16 amino acids. The CDR3 reads CASSLEGQYGGNTQYF. DNA of the CDR3: TGCGCCAGCAGCTTGGAGGGACAATACGGGGGCAATACGCAGTATTTT.

The CDR3 DNA reads as TGCGCCAGCAGCTTGCCAGGAATGGATGAGCAGTTCTTC. The encoded protein is CASSLPGMDEQFF. The V call is TRBV5-1, the J call TRBJ2-1; D gene ambiguous. Trimming left V 1 base short and J 8 bases short, with 10 bases between. The CDR3 has 13 residues. The V gene's germline CDR1 is SGHRS and CDR2 YFSETQ.

There are a few counts of this clonotype. The V call is TRBV2, the J call TRBJ1-2; D is ambiguous. V gave up 6 bases and J gave up 2 bases, with 10 bases separating them. There are 13 residues in the CDR3. CDR1 is SNHLY and CDR2 is FYNNEI in the germline V gene. The CDR3 bases are TGTGCCAGCAGGGGCAGGACCAACTATGGCTACACCTTC. It yields the protein CASRGRTNYGYTF.

This clonotype has just a few counts. V and J are TRBV4-3 and TRBJ1-2, with D possibly TRBD1 on 5 matching bases. The CDR3 spans 14 residues. Trimming removed 2 bases at V and 4 bases at J, with 11 bases between. Germline values: CDR1 LGHNA, CDR2 YSLEER. Here the CDR3 DNA reads TGCGCCAGCAGCCAATCCCTTGGGGGCTATGGCTACACCTTC. Encoded protein: CASSQSLGGYGYTF.

This clonotype was found a few times. This chain joins TRBV7-9 and TRBJ1-2; the match to TRBD1 covers 7 bases. Per the germline V gene, CDR1 is SEHNR and CDR2 is FQNEAQ (reference sequence). With V trimmed by 5 bases and J by 6 bases, 6 bases remained unmatched. The CDR3 covers 13 residues. CDR3 in amino acids: CASSRTGVDGYTF. Written as DNA, the CDR3 is TGTGCCAGCAGCCGTACAGGGGTGGATGGCTACACCTTC.

This clonotype was seen repeatedly, ten times or more. The chain recombines TRBV7-2 with TRBJ2-7; weak D call: TRBD1 (5 bases). CDR3 length: 13 amino acids. Looked up from germline, CDR1 is SGHTA and CDR2 is FQGNSA. Trimming removed 3 bases at V and 3 bases at J, with 9 bases between. Written as DNA, the CDR3 is TGTGCCAGCAGCTTTCGTAGGGGCTACGAGCAGTACTTC. Its translation is CASSFRRGYEQYF.

This clonotype was counted only a few times. The V call is TRBV25-1, the J call TRBJ2-7; D gene uncertain. V gave up 7 bases and J gave up 7 bases, with 14 bases separating them. Germline lookup yields CDR1 MGHDK and CDR2 SYGVNS. The CDR3 spans 12 residues. CDR3 coding DNA: TGTGCCAGCACTCCGGGCGGCTGGGAGCAGTACTTC. Translating it yields CASTPGGWEQYF.

This clonotype was picked up a small number of times. The chain links TRBV29-1 to TRBJ2-2; 8 nucleotides agree with TRBD1. The ends lost 7 bases at V and 6 bases at J; junction bases unmatched: 1. CDR3 length: 11 amino acids. Germline loops: CDR1 SQVTM, CDR2 ANQGSEA. The CDR3 spells CSGQGSGELFF. The CDR3 DNA sequence: TGCAGCGGACAGGGGTCCGGGGAGCTGTTTTTT.

This clonotype occurred a few times. J is TRBJ2-7 and V is TRBV5-1; no clear D gene. Germline-derived CDR1 and CDR2 are SGHRS and YFSETQ. The CDR3 runs 13 residues. The ends were cut back, 1 base at V and 6 bases at J, with 11 bases in the middle. The CDR3 DNA reads TGCGCCAGCAGCTTGCCGACGAAGGGCGAGCAGTACGTC. Its protein product is CASSLPTKGEQYV.

The sample holds a few counts of this clonotype. The rearrangement uses TRBV29-1 and TRBJ2-6; 9 bases match TRBD2. Trimming removed 4 bases from V and 2 bases from J; junction bases left unmatched: 6. The CDR3 has 16 amino acids. CDR1 is SQVTM and CDR2 is ANQGSEA in the germline V gene. The CDR3 here is CSVVGGGVTGANVLTF. The CDR3 nucleotides read TGCAGCGTTGTAGGCGGGGGGGTGACTGGGGCCAACGTCCTGACTTTC.

This clonotype was observed a handful of times. The gene calls are TRBV12-3 or TRBV12-4 and TRBJ1-2; the match to TRBD1 covers 7 bases. V was pared by 5 bases and J by 7 bases, with 7 bases of the junction left unmatched. This CDR3 has 13 residues. This CDR3 reads CASSLTGVRGYTF. The CDR3 bases are TGTGCCAGCAGTCTCACAGGGGTTCGTGGCTACACCTTC.

There are a few counts of this clonotype. The genes are TRBV4-1 and TRBJ2-3; D not certain. The germline V gene has CDR1 MGHRA and CDR2 YSYEKL. With 6 bases removed from V and 1 base from J, the gap between germline ends came to 8 bases. This CDR3 is built from 13 residues. The CDR3 loop is CASRERGTDTQYF. CDR3 nucleotides: TGCGCCAGCAGGGAGAGAGGCACAGATACGCAGTATTTT.

The rearrangement joins TRBV6-2 or TRBV6-3 to TRBJ1-5, with a tentative D call TRBD1 (5 bases). Germline CDR1 reads MNHEY; CDR2 reads SVGEGT. CDR3 size: 22 residues. V was trimmed by 9 bases and J by 0 bases, leaving 36 bases between them. DNA of the CDR3: TGTGCCAGGATAAAAGAACCCACCGACAGCCGGGCCCAATCTTATAGCAATCAGCCCCAGCATTTT. Translation: CARIKEPTDSRAQSYSNQPQHF.

This clonotype was recorded a few times. This rearrangement joins TRBV10-3 to TRBJ2-7, with D maybe TRBD2 (7 bases). Germline CDR1 reads ENHRY; CDR2 reads SYGVKD. The CDR3 is 15 residues long. Trimming shortened V by 3 bases and J by 7 bases, and 19 bases separated the two germline ends. The CDR3 region is CAISDPRGGGAEQYF. DNA of the CDR3: TGTGCCATCAGTGACCCCCGAGGGGGGGGGGCGGAGCAGTACTTC.

This clonotype was recorded at least ten times. The chain links TRBV11-2 to TRBJ2-1, with a possible D match to TRBD2 (6 bases). This CDR3 region has 16 residues. Germline CDR1 reads SGHAT; CDR2 reads FQNNGV. Deletions cut 4 bases from V and 5 bases from J, with 18 bases between. The CDR3, as DNA: TGTGCCAGCAGCTGGGGACTCCGAAGGCAGGACAATGAGCAGTTCTTC. This sequence encodes CASSWGLRRQDNEQFF.

This clonotype was detected only a few times. The chain joins TRBV7-2 to TRBJ1-1; D not certain. The CDR3 loop spans 14 amino acids. CDR1 SGHTA and CDR2 FQGNSA come from the germline V gene. Trimming left V 2 bases short and J 1 base short, with 8 bases between. Here the CDR3 reads CASSLLQENTEAFF. For the CDR3, the DNA is TGTGCCAGCAGCTTACTGCAGGAGAACACTGAAGCTTTCTTT.

The rearrangement joins TRBV3-1 to TRBJ2-3; 11 positions match TRBD2. V gave up 3 bases and J gave up 5 bases; unmatched junction bases: 1. The CDR3 has 14 amino acids. Germline values: CDR1 LGHDT, CDR2 YNNKEL (reference sequence). The CDR3 loop reads CASSQLAGGDTQYF. The CDR3 DNA is TGTGCCAGCAGCCAGCTAGCGGGGGGAGATACGCAGTATTTT.

This clonotype was picked up many times. The chain couples TRBV29-1 to TRBJ1-2; TRBD1 might be the D (6 bases). V gave up 1 base and J gave up 0 bases, with 15 bases separating them. CDR3 length: 16 amino acids. Looked up from germline, CDR1 is SQVTM and CDR2 is ANQGSEA. The CDR3 here is CSVEVAWEGANYGYTF. Written as DNA, the CDR3 is TGCAGCGTTGAAGTGGCTTGGGAGGGGGCTAACTATGGCTACACCTTC.

As regards this clonotype: Possible read error: a much larger clone is one base away. The V call is TRBV10-3, the J call TRBJ2-7; tentatively, D is TRBD2 (5 bases). The CDR3 contains 12 residues. The V gene lost 8 bases and the J gene lost 0 bases, with 8 bases spanning the gap. The germline V gene has CDR1 ENHRY and CDR2 SYGVKD. The CDR3 DNA is TGTGCCATCGGTGCGGGCTCCTACGAGCAGTACTTC. Protein product: CAIGAGSYEQYF.